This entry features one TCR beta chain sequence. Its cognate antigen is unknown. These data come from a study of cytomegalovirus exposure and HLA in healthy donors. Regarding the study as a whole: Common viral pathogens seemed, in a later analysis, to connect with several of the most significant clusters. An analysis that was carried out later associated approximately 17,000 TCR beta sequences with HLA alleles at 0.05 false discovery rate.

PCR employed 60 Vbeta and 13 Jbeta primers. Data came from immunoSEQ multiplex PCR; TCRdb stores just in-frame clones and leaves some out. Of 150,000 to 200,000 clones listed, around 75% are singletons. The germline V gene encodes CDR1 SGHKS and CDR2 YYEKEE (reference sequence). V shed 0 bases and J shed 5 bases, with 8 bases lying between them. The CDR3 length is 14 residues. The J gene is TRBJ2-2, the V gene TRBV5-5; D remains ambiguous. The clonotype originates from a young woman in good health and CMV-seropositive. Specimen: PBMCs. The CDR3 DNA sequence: TGTGCCAGCAGCTTGGCGGGTGGGACCGGGGAGCTGTTTTTT. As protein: CASSLAGGTGELFF.